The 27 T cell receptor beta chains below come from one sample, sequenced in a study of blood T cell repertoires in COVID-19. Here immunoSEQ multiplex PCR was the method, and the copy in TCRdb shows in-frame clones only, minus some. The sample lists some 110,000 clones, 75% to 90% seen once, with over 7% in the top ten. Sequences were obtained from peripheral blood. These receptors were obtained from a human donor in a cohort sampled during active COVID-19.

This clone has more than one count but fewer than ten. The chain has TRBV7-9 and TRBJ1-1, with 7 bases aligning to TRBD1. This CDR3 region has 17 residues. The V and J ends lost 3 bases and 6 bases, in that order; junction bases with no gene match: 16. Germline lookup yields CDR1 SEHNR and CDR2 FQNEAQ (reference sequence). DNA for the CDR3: TGTGCCAGCAGCTTCGGAAGGCCTAGGGGGCGCAAGTCTGAAGCTTTCTTT. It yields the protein CASSFGRPRGRKSEAFF.

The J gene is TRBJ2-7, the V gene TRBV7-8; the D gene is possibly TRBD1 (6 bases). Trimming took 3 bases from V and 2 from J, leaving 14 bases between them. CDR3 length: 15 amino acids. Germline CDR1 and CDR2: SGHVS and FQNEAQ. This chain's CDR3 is CASSLVVQGAYEQYF. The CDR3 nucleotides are TGTGCCAGCAGCTTGGTTGTACAGGGAGCCTACGAGCAGTACTTC.

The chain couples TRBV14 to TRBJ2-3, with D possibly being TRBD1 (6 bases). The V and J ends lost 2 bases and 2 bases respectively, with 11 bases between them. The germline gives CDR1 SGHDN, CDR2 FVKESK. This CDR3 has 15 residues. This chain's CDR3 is CASSQQTGYTDTQYF. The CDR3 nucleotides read TGTGCCAGCAGCCAACAGACAGGTTACACAGATACGCAGTATTTT.

The CDR3 protein is CASSLSRWEGETQYF. As DNA, the CDR3 is TGTGCCAGCAGCTTAAGTCGTTGGGAGGGGGAGACCCAGTACTTC. The rearrangement uses TRBV11-3 and TRBJ2-5, with 7 bases lining up with TRBD2. Germline V gene sequence: CDR1 SGHNT, CDR2 YENEEA. The CDR3 is 15 amino acids. V lost 2 bases, J lost 5 bases, and 8 bases stayed unmatched.

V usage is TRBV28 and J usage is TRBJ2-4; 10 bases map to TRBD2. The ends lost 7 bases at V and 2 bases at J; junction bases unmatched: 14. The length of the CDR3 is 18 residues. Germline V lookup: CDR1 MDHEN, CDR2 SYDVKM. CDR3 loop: CASTQIRGSGRTKNIQYF. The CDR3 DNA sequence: TGTGCCAGCACCCAGATTAGAGGTAGCGGGAGGACCAAAAACATTCAGTACTTC.

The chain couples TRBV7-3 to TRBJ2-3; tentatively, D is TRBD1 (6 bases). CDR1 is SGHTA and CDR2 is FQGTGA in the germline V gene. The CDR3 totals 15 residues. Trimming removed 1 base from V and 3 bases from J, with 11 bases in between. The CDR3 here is CASSLSPQGTDTQYF. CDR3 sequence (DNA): TGTGCCAGCAGCTTAAGCCCCCAGGGGACAGATACGCAGTATTTT.

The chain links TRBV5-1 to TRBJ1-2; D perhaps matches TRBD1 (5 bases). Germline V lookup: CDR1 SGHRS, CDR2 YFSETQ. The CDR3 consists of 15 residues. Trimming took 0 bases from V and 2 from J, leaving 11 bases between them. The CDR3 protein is CASSLVGSGNYGYTF. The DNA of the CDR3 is TGCGCCAGCAGCTTGGTGGGGTCAGGGAACTATGGCTACACCTTC.

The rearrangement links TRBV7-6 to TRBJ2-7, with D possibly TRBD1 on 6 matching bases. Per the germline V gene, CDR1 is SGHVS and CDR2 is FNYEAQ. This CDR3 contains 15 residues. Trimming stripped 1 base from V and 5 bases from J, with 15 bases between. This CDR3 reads CASSLGAAGANEQYF. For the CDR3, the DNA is TGTGCCAGCAGCTTAGGGGCGGCAGGGGCGAACGAGCAGTACTTC.

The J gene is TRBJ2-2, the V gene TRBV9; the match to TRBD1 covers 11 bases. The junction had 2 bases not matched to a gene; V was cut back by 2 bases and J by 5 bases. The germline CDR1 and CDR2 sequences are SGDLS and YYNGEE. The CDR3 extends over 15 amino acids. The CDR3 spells CASSVGTGGTGELFF. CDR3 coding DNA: TGTGCCAGCAGCGTCGGGACAGGGGGGACCGGGGAGCTGTTTTTT.

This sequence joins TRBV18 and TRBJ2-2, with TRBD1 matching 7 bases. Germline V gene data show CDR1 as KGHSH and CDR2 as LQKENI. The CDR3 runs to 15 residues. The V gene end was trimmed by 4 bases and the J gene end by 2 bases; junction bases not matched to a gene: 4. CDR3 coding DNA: TGTGCCAGCTCACTACGACAGGGTAACACCGGGGAGCTGTTTTTT. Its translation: CASSLRQGNTGELFF.

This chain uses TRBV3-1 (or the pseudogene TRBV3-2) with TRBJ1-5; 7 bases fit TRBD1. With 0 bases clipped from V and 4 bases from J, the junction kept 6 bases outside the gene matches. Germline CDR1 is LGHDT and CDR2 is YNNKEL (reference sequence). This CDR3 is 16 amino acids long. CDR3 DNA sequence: TGTGCCAGCAGCCAAGACTTTCACAGGGGTAATCAGCCCCAGCATTTT. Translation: CASSQDFHRGNQPQHF.

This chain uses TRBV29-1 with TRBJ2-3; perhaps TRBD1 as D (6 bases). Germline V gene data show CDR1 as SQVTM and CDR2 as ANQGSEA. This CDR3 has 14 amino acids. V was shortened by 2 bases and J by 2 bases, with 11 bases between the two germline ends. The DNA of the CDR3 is TGCAGCGTTGAAAAACAGGGAACCACAGATACGCAGTATTTT. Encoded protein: CSVEKQGTTDTQYF.

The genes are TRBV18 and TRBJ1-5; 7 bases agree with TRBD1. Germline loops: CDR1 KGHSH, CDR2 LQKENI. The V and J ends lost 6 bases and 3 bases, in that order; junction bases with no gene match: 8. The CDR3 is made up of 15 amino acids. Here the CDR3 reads CASSRTGSNNQPQHF. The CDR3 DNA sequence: TGTGCCAGCTCCCGGACAGGATCGAACAATCAGCCCCAGCATTTT.

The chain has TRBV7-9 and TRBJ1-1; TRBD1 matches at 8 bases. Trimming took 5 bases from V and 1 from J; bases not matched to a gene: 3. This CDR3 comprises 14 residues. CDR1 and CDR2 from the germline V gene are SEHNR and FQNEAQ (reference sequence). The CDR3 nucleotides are TGTGCCAGCAGCCAGGGGGCACCGAACACTGAAGCTTTCTTT. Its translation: CASSQGAPNTEAFF.

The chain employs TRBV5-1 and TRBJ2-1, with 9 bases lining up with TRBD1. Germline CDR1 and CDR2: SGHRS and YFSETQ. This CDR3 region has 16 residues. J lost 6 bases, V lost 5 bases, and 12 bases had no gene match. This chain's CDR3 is CASRYGQGSKGNEQFF. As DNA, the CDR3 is TGCGCCAGCAGATACGGACAGGGGTCGAAAGGCAATGAGCAGTTCTTC.

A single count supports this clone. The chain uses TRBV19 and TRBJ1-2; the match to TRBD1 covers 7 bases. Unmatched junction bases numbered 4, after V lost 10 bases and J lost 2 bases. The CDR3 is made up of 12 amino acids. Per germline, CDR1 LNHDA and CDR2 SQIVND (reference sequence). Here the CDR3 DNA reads TGTGCCACCGAGGGACAGAACTATGGCTACACCTTC. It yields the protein CATEGQNYGYTF.

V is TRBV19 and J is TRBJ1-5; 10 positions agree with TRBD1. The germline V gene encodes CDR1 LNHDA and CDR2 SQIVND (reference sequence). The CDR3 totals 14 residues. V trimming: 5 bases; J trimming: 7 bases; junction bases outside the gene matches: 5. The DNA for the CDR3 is TGTGCCAGTAGTCCGACAGGGGGCGGACAGCCCCAGCATTTT. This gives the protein CASSPTGGGQPQHF.

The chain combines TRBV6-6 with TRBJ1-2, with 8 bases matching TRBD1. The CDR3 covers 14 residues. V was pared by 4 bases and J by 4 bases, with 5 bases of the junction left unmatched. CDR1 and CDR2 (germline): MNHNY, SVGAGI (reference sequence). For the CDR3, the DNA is TGTGCCAGCAGTTCGGGACAGGCGACCTATGGCTACACCTTC. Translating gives CASSSGQATYGYTF.

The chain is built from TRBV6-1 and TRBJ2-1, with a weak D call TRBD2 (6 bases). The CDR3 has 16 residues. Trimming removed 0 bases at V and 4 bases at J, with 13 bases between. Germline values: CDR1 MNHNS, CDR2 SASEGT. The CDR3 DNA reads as TGTGCCAGCAGTGAAGCGCGCCGCGGGGAGTACAATGAGCAGTTCTTC. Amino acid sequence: CASSEARRGEYNEQFF.

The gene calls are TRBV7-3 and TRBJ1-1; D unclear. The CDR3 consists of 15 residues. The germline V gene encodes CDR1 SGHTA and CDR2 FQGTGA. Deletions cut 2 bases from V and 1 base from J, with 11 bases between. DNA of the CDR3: TGTGCCAGCAGCTTATTATCTATTACGAACACTGAAGCTTTCTTT. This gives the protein CASSLLSITNTEAFF.

CDR3 nucleotide sequence: TGTGCCAGCAGCCAAGGGATCCCGGGGTATCAGCCCCAGCATTTT. Amino acids: CASSQGIPGYQPQHF. The genes are TRBV4-2 and TRBJ1-5; no clear D gene. CDR3 length: 15 residues. Germline loops: CDR1 LGHNA, CDR2 YNFKEQ. V was trimmed by 1 base and J by 5 bases, leaving 12 bases between them.

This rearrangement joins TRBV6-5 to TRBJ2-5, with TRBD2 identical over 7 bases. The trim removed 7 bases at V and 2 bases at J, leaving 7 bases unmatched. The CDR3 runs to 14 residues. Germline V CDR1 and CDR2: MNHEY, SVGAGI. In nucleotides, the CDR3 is TGTGCCAGCAAGGGGATCGGGAGGCAAGAGACCCAGTACTTC. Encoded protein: CASKGIGRQETQYF.

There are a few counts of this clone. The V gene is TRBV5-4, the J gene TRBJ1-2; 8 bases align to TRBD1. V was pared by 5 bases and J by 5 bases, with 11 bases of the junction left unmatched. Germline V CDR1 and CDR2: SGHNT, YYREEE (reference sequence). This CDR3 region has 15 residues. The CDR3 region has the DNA TGTGCCAGCAGGCCGGGTCCAGGGGGCGATTATGGCTACACCTTC. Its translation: CASRPGPGGDYGYTF.

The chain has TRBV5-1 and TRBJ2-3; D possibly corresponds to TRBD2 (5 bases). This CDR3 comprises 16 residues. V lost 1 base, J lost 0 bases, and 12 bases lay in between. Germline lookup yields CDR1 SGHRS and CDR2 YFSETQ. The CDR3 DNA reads TGCGCCAGCAGCTTGAGTCCTAGCACTAGCACAGATACGCAGTATTTT. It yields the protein CASSLSPSTSTDTQYF.

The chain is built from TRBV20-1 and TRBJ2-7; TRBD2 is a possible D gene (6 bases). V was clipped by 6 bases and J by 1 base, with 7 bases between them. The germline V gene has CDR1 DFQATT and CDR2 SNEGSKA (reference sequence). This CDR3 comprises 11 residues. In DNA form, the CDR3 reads TGCAGTGCCGCGGGGTCCTACGAGCAGTACTTC. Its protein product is CSAAGSYEQYF.

The CDR3 spells CASSIGLTSNTEAFF. CDR3 in DNA: TGTGCCAGTAGTATTGGCCTCACCTCGAACACTGAAGCTTTCTTT. The chain is built from TRBV19 and TRBJ1-1; D is ambiguous. Trimming stripped 3 bases from V and 1 base from J, with 12 bases between. CDR3 size: 15 residues. The germline V gene encodes CDR1 LNHDA and CDR2 SQIVND (reference sequence).

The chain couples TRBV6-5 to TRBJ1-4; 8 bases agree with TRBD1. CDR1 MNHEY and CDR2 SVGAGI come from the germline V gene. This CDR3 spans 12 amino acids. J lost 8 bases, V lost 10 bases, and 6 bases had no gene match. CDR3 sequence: CATQAGGEKLFF. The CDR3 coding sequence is TGTGCCACCCAGGCAGGGGGCGAAAAACTGTTTTTT.